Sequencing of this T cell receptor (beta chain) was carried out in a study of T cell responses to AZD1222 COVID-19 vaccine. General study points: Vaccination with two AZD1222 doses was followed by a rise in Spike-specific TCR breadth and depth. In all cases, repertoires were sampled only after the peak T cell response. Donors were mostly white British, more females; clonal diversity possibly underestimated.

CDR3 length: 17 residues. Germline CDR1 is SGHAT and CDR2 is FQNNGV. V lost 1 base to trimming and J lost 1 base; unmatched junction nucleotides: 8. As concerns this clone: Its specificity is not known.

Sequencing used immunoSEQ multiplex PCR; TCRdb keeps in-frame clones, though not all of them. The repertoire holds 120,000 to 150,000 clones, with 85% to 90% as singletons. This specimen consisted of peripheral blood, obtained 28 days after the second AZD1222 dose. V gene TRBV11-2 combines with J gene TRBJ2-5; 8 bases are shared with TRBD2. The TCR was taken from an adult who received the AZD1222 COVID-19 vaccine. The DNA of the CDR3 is TGTGCCAGCAGCTTAGTCGGCAAGCGGGGGCCCCAAGAGACCCAGTACTTC. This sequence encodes CASSLVGKRGPQETQYF.